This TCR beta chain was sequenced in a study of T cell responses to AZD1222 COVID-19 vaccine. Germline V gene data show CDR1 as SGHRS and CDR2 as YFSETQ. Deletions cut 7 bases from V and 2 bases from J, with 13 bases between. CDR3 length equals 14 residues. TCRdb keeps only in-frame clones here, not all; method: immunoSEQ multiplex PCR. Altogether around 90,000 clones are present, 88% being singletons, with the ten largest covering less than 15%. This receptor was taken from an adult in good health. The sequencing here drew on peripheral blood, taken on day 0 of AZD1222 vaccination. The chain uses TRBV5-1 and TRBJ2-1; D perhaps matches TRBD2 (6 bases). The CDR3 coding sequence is TGCGCCAGCTTTCCCGGGGGAACCTACAATGAGCAGTTCTTC. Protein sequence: CASFPGGTYNEQFF.